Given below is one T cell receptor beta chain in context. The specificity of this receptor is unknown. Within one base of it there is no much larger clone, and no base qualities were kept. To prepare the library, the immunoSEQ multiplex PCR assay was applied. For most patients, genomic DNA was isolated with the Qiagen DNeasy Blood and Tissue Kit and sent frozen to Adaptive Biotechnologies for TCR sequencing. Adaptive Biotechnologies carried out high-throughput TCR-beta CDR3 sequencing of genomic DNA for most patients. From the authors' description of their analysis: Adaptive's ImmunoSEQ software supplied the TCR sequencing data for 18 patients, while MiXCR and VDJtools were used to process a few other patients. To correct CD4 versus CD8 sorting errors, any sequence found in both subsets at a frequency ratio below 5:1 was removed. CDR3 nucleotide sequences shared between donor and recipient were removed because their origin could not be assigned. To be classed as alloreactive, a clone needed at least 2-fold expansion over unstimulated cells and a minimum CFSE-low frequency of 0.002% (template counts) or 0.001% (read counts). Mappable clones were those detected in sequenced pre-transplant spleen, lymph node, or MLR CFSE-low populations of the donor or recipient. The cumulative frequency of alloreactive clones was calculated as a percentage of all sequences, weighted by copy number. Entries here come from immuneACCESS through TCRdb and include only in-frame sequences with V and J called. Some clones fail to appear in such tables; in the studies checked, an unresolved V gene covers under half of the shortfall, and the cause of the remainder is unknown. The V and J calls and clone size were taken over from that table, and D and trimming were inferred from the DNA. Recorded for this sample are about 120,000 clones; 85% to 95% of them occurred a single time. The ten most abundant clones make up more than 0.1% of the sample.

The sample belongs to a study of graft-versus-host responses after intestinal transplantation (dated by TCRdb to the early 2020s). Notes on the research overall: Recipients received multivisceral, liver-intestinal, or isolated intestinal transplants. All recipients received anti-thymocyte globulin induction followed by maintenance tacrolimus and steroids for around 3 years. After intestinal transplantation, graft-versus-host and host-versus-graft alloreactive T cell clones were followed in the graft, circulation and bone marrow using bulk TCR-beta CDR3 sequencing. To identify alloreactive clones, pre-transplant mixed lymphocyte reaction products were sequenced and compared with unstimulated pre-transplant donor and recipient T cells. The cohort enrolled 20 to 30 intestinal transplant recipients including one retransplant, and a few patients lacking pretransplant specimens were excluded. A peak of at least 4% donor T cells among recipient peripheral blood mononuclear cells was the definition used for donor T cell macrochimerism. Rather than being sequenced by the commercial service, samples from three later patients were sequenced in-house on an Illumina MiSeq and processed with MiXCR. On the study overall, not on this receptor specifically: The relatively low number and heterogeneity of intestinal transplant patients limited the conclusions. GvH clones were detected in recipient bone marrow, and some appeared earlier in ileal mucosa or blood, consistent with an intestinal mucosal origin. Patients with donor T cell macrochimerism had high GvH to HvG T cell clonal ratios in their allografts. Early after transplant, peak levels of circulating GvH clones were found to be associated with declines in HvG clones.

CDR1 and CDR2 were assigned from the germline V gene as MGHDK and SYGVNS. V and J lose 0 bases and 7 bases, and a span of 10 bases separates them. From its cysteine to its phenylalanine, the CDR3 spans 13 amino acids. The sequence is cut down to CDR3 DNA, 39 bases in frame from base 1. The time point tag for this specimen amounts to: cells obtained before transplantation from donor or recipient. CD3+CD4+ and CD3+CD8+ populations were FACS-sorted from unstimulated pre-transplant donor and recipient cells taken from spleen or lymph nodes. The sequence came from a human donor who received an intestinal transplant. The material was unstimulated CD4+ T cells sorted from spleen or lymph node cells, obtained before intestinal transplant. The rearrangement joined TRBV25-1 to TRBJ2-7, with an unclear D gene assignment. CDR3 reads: CASSEYERAEQYF. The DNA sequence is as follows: TGTGCCAGCAGTGAATACGAGCGTGCGGAGCAGTACTTC.